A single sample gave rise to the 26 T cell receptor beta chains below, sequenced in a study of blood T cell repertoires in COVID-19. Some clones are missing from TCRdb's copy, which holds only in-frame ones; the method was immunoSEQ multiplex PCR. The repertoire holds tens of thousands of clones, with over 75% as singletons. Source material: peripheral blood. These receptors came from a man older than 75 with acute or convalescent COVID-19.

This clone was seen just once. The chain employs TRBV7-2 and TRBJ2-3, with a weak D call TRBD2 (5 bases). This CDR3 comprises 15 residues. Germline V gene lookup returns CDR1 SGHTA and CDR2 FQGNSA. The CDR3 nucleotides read TGTGCGAGCTTGAGCCAGCGGCCTAGCACAGATACGCAGTATTTT. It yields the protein CASLSQRPSTDTQYF.

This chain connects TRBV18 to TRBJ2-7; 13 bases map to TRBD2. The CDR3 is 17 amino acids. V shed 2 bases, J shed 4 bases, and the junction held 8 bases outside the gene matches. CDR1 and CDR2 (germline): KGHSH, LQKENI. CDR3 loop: CASSPFYGLAGEYEQYF. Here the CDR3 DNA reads TGTGCCAGCTCACCATTTTACGGACTAGCGGGGGAGTACGAGCAGTACTTC.

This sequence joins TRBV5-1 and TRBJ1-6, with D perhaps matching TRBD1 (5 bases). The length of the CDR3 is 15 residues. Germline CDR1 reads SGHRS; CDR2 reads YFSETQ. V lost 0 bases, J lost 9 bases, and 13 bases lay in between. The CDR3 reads CASSLVAGLGSPLHF. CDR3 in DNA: TGCGCCAGCAGCTTGGTGGCAGGGTTAGGTTCACCCCTCCACTTT.

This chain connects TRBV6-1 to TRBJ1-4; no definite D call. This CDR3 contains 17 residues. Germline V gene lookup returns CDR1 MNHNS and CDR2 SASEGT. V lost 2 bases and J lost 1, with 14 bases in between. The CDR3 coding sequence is TGTGCCAGCAGTGAAAGGCCGGTACGGGTAACTAATGAAAAACTGTTTTTT. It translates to CASSERPVRVTNEKLFF.

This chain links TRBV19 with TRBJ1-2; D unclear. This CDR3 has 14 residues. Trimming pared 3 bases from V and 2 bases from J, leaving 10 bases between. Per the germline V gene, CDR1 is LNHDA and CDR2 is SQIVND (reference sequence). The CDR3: CASSIRGSNYGYTF. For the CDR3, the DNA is TGTGCCAGTAGTATTCGAGGCAGCAACTATGGCTACACCTTC.

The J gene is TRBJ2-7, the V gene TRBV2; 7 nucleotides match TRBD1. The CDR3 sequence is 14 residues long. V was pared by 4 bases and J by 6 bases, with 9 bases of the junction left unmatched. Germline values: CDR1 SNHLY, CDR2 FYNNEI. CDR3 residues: CASSAGTDASEQYF. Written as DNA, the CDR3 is TGTGCCAGCAGTGCCGGGACAGACGCCTCCGAGCAGTACTTC.

The CDR3 spells CSVIQGHEQYF. Written as DNA, the CDR3 is TGCAGCGTTATACAGGGGCACGAGCAGTACTTC. This chain connects TRBV29-1 to TRBJ2-7; TRBD1 aligns across 7 bases. The CDR3 contains 11 residues. With 5 bases clipped from V and 5 bases from J, the junction kept 3 bases outside the gene matches. Germline V gives CDR1 SQVTM, CDR2 ANQGSEA.

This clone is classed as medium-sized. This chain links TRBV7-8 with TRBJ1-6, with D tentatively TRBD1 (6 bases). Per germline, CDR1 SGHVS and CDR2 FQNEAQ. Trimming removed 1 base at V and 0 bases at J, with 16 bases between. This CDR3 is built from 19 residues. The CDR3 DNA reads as TGTGCCAGCAGCTTAGACTACAGGGACCGCAGCTCCTATAATTCACCCCTCCACTTT. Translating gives CASSLDYRDRSSYNSPLHF. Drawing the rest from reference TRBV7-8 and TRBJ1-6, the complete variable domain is GAGVSQSPRYKVAKRGQDVALRCDPISGHVSLFWYQQALGQGPEFLTYFQNEAQLDKSGLPSDRFFAERPEGSVSTLKIQRTQQEDSAVYLCASSLDYRDRSSYNSPLHFGNGTRLTVT.

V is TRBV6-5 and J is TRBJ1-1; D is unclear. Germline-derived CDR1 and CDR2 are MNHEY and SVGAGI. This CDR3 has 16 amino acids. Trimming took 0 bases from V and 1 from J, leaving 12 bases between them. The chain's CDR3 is CASSYSTQVTNTEAFF. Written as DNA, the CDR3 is TGTGCCAGCAGTTACTCGACCCAGGTGACGAACACTGAAGCTTTCTTT.

The CDR3 DNA reads as TGTGCCAGTAGTAAAAGACTAGCGGGGGACACAGATACGCAGTATTTT. As protein: CASSKRLAGDTDTQYF. This chain connects TRBV19 to TRBJ2-3; 12 nucleotides agree with TRBD2. Losses at the gene ends were 4 bases for V and 2 bases for J; bases not matched to a gene: 4. Germline V gene data show CDR1 as LNHDA and CDR2 as SQIVND (reference sequence). The CDR3 extends over 16 amino acids.

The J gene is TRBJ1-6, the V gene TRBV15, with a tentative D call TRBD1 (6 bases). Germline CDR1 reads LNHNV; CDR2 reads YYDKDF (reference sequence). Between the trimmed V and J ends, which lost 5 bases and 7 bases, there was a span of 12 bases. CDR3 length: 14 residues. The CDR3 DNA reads TGTGCCACCAGCTTCGGACAGAACAATTCACCCCTCCACTTT. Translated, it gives CATSFGQNNSPLHF. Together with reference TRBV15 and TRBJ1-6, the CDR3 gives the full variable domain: DAMVIQNPRYQVTQFGKPVTLSCSQTLNHNVMYWYQQKSSQAPKLLFHYYDKDFNNEADTPDNFQSRRPNTSFCFLDIRSPGLGDTAMYLCATSFGQNNSPLHFGNGTRLTVT.

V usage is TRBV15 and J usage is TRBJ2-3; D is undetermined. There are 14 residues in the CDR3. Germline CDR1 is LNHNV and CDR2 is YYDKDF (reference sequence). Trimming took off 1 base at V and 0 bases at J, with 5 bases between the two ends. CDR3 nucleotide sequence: TGTGCCACCAGCAGAGCACGGAGCACAGATACGCAGTATTTT. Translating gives CATSRARSTDTQYF.

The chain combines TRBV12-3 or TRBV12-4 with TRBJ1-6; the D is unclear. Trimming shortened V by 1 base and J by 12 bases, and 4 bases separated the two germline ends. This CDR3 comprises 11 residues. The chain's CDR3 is CASSLGGPLHF. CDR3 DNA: TGTGCCAGCAGTTTAGGCGGACCCCTCCACTTT.

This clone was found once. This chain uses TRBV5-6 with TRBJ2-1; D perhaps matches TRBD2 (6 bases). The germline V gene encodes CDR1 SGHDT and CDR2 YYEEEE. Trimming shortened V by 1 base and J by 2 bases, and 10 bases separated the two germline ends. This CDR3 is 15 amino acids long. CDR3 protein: CASSLSQRAYNEQFF. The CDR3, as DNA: TGTGCCAGCAGCTTGTCCCAGCGGGCCTACAATGAGCAGTTCTTC.

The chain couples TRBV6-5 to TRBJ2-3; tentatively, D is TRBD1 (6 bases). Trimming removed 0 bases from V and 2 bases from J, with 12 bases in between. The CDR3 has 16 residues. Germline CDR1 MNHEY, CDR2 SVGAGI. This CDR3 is CASSYSGAGLTDTQYF. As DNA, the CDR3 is TGTGCCAGCAGTTACTCGGGGGCGGGCCTCACAGATACGCAGTATTTT.

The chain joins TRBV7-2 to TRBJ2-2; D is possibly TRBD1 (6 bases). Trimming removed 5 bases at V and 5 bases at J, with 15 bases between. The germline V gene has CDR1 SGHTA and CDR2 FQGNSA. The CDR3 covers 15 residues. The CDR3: CASSQRTVKTGELFF. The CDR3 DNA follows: TGTGCCAGCAGCCAACGGACAGTTAAAACCGGGGAGCTGTTTTTT.

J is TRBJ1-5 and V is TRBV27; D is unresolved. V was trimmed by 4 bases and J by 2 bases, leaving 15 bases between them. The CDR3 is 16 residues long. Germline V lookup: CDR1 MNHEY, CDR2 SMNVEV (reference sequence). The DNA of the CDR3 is TGTGCCAGCAGTTCCCTCGCCAGTCTTGGCAATCAGCCCCAGCATTTT. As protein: CASSSLASLGNQPQHF.

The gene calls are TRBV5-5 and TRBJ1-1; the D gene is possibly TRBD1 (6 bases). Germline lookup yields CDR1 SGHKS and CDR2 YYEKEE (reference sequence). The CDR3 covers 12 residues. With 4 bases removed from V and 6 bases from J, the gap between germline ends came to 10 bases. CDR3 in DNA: TGTGCCAGCAGCATCGGGACATCTGAAGCTTTCTTT. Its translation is CASSIGTSEAFF.

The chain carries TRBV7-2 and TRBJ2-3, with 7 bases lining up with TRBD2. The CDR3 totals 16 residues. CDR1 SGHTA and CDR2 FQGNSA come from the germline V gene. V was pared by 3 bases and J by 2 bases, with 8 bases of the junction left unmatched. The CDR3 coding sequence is TGTGCCAGCAGCTTTCCTACTAGCGTCCACACAGATACGCAGTATTTT. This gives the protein CASSFPTSVHTDTQYF.

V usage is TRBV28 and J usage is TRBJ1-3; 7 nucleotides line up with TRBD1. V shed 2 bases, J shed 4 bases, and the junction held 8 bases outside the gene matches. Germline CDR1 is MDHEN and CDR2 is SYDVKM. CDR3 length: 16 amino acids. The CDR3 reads CASSLAAGQWGNTIYF. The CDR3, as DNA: TGTGCCAGCAGTTTAGCGGCGGGACAGTGGGGAAACACCATATATTTT. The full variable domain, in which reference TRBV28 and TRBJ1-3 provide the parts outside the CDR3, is DVKVTQSSRYLVKRTGEKVFLECVQDMDHENMFWYRQDPGLGLRLIYFSYDVKMKEKGDIPEGYSVSREKKERFSLILESASTNQTSMYLCASSLAAGQWGNTIYFGEGSWLTVV.

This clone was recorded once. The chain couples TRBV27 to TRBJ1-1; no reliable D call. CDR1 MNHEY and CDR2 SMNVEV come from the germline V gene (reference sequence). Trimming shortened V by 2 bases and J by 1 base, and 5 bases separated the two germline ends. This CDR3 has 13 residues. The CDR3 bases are TGTGCCAGCAGTTTAAACAGGAACACTGAAGCTTTCTTT. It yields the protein CASSLNRNTEAFF.

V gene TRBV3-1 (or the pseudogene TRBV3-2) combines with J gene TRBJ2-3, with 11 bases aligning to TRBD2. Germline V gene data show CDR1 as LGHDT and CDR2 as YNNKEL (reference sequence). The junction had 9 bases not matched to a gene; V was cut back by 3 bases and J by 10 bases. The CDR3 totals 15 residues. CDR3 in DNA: TGTGCCAGCAGCCAGTATACTAGCGGGGGAGCTCCGCAGTATTTT. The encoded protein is CASSQYTSGGAPQYF.

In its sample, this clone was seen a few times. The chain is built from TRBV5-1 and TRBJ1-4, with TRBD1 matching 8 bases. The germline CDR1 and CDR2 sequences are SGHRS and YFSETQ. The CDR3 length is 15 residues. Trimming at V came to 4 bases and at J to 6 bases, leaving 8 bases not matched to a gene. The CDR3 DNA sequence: TGCGCCAGCAGCCAAACACCAGGGGGCGATGAAAAACTGTTTTTT. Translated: CASSQTPGGDEKLFF.

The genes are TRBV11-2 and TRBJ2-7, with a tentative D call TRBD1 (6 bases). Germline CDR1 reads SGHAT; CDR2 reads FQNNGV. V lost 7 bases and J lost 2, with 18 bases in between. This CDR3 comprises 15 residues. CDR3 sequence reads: CASTNNNGGAYEQYF. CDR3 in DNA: TGTGCCAGCACCAATAATAATGGGGGCGCCTACGAGCAGTACTTC.

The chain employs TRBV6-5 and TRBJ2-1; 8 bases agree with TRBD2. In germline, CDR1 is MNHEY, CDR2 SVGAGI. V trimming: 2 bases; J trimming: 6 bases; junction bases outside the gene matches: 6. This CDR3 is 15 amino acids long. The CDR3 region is CASSYRRGGRNEQFF. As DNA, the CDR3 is TGTGCCAGCAGTTACCGACGGGGGGGCCGCAATGAGCAGTTCTTC.

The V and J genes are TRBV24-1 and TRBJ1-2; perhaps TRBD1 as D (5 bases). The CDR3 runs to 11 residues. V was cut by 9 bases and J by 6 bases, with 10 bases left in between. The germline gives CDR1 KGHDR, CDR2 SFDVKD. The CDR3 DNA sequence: TGTGCCACCGCCCCCAGGGATGGCTACACCTTC. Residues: CATAPRDGYTF.